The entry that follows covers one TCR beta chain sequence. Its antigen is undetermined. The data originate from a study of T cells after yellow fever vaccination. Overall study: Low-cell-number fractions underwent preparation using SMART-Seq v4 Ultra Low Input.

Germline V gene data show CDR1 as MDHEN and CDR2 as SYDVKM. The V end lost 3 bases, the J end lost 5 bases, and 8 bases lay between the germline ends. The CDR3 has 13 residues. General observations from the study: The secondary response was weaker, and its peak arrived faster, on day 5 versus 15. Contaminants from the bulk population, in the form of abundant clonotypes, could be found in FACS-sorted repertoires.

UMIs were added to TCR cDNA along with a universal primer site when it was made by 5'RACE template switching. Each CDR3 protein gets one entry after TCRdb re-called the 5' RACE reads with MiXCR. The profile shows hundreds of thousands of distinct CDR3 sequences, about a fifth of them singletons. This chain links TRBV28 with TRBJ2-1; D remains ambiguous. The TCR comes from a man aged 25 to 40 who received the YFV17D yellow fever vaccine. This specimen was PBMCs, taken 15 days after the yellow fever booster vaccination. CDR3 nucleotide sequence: TGTGCCAGCAGTTTCCTCTTGGACAATGAGCAGTTCTTC. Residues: CASSFLLDNEQFF.